Below, one T cell receptor (beta chain) is given with its context. The length of the CDR3 is 14 residues. The germline V and J ends were trimmed by 0 bases and 7 bases, with 13 bases remaining between them. Germline CDR1 is SGDLS and CDR2 is YYNGEE. The data were obtained in a study of blood T cell repertoires in COVID-19. The data were produced by immunoSEQ multiplex PCR, yet TCRdb's version contains in-frame clones alone and is incomplete. The sample has approximately 270,000 clones; around 90% are singletons. Sequenced sample: peripheral blood. The clonotype comes from a young man with active or convalescent COVID-19. This chain uses TRBV9 with TRBJ1-2; no clear D. As DNA, the CDR3 is TGTGCCAGCAGCGTAGGGGAGGATGTAGTTGGCTACACCTTC. It translates to CASSVGEDVVGYTF.